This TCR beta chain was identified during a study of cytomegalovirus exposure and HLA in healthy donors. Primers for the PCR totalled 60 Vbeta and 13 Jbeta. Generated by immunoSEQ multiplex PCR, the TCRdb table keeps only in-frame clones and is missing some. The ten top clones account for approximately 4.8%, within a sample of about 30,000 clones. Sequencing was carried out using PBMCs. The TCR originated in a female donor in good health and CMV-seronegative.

Written as DNA, the CDR3 is TGTGCCAGCAGGGCCGGGGGGCAGCATGGCTACACCTTC. It is translated as CASRAGGQHGYTF. The genes are TRBV5-6 and TRBJ1-2, with D possibly being TRBD1 (6 bases). The germline CDR1 and CDR2 sequences are SGHDT and YYEEEE. Trimming cost V 5 bases and J 6 bases, with 14 bases left between them. This CDR3 contains 13 residues. Variable domain in full (rest from reference TRBV5-6 and TRBJ1-2): DAGVTQSPTHLIKTRGQQVTLRCSPKSGHDTVSWYQQALGQGPQFIFQYYEEEERQRGNFPDRFSGHQFPNYSSELNVNALLLGDSALYLCASRAGGQHGYTFGSGTRLTVV.